The TCR beta chain under discussion was sequenced for a study of T cell repertoires in cytomegalovirus infection. For the study at large: Through public TCR beta signatures, both CMV infection and matching HLA type were indicated. Study-level results: In two of eight donors, the top clonotype was HLA-C-restricted CMV-specific. Summed frequency of shared TCR beta families picked out CMV carriers who also had the relevant HLA.

TCRdb processed the reads anew with MiXCR; each CDR3 protein has one entry. The sample carries under 300,000 distinct CDR3 sequences, about a sixth recorded once. This clonotype occurred a few times. The antigen is unknown. The CDR3 is 14 residues long. Germline CDR1 reads PRHDT; CDR2 reads FYEKMQ (reference sequence). V was trimmed by 0 bases and J by 5 bases, leaving 10 bases between them. This TCR came from a human donor in good health (CMV status not recorded). Some clones in this sample may be carry-over from other donors' samples. The sequenced material came from CD8+ T cells from PBMCs. The chain uses TRBV13 and TRBJ1-1, with unresolved D. The CDR3 nucleotides are TGTGCCAGCAGCTTAGGCCTCCAGAGGACTGAAGCTTTCTTT. This gives the protein CASSLGLQRTEAFF.